A selection of T cell receptor beta chains follows, all from one sample in a study of T cell changes during pregnancy in multiple sclerosis. Data came from immunoSEQ multiplex PCR; TCRdb stores just in-frame clones and leaves some out. The sample contains approximately 33,000 clones, about 86% of which appear only once. The input for sequencing was CD4+ T cells from peripheral blood mononuclear cells, taken in the first trimester of pregnancy. These receptors were collected from a female donor in good health, enrolled as a control in a pregnancy study. Each CDR3 is given with its conserved first and last residue. Each record gives: D gene, V gene, clone size, J gene, CDR3 protein, CDR3 DNA. D genes are given only for firm matches. Not all rows give a size; the values are once, few, many and, for expanded clones, a class.

d_call: -; v_call: TRBV7-6; clone_size: -; j_call: TRBJ2-3; cdr3_aa: CASRDRGAGLDTQYF; cdr3_nt: TGTGCCAGCAGGGACCGGGGGGCGGGTTTGGATACGCAGTATTTT
d_call: TRBD1; v_call: TRBV30; clone_size: -; j_call: TRBJ1-5; cdr3_aa: CAWRGQGDQPQHF; cdr3_nt: TGTGCCTGGAGGGGACAGGGGGATCAGCCCCAGCATTTT
d_call: -; v_call: TRBV6-5; clone_size: -; j_call: TRBJ1-2; cdr3_aa: CASSPRAGGYTF; cdr3_nt: TGTGCCAGCAGCCCCAGGGCGGGAGGCTACACCTTC
d_call: -; v_call: TRBV6-1; clone_size: -; j_call: TRBJ1-3; cdr3_aa: CASSPGASGNTIYF; cdr3_nt: TGTGCCAGCAGCCCAGGCGCGTCTGGAAACACCATATATTTT
d_call: -; v_call: TRBV7-8; clone_size: few; j_call: TRBJ1-5; cdr3_aa: CASSLGYRGSEPQHF; cdr3_nt: TGTGCCAGCAGCTTAGGGTATCGAGGATCGGAGCCCCAGCATTTT
d_call: -; v_call: TRBV14; clone_size: -; j_call: TRBJ2-1; cdr3_aa: CASSQSGGRGPNNEQFF; cdr3_nt: TGTGCCAGCAGCCAAAGTGGGGGGCGGGGGCCAAACAATGAGCAGTTCTTC
d_call: TRBD1; v_call: TRBV7-9; clone_size: -; j_call: TRBJ2-7; cdr3_aa: CASSLDLGQGREQYF; cdr3_nt: TGTGCCAGCAGCTTAGACCTCGGACAGGGACGCGAGCAGTACTTC
d_call: -; v_call: TRBV10-3; clone_size: -; j_call: TRBJ1-4; cdr3_aa: CAISESAVGAEKLFF; cdr3_nt: TGTGCCATCAGTGAGTCGGCCGTAGGAGCCGAAAAACTGTTTTTT
d_call: -; v_call: TRBV12-5; clone_size: few; j_call: TRBJ2-7; cdr3_aa: CASGTGLDSYEQYF; cdr3_nt: TGTGCTAGTGGTACAGGCTTGGACTCCTACGAGCAGTACTTC
d_call: -; v_call: TRBV6-6; clone_size: -; j_call: TRBJ1-4; cdr3_aa: CASRSTATNEKLFF; cdr3_nt: TGTGCCAGCCGTTCGACAGCTACAAATGAAAAACTGTTTTTT
d_call: -; v_call: TRBV4-2; clone_size: -; j_call: TRBJ1-2; cdr3_aa: CASSQDVGRPLYGYTF; cdr3_nt: TGTGCCAGCAGCCAAGATGTGGGGCGTCCACTCTATGGCTACACCTTC
d_call: -; v_call: TRBV7-6; clone_size: -; j_call: TRBJ1-1; cdr3_aa: CASSRTARRTDTEAFF; cdr3_nt: TGTGCCAGCAGCCGCACCGCCAGGCGGACAGACACTGAAGCTTTCTTT
d_call: TRBD1; v_call: TRBV19; clone_size: -; j_call: TRBJ2-5; cdr3_aa: CASSTLRGETQYF; cdr3_nt: TGTGCCAGTAGTACCCTCAGGGGGGAGACCCAGTACTTC
d_call: -; v_call: TRBV10-3; clone_size: -; j_call: TRBJ1-1; cdr3_aa: CAITGGSETEAFF; cdr3_nt: TGTGCCATCACGGGGGGCTCGGAGACTGAAGCTTTCTTT
d_call: TRBD2; v_call: TRBV4-3; clone_size: once; j_call: TRBJ2-1; cdr3_aa: CASSQILAGGVSSYNEQFF; cdr3_nt: TGCGCCAGCAGCCAAATACTAGCGGGGGGCGTTAGCTCCTACAATGAGCAGTTCTTC
d_call: -; v_call: TRBV5-1; clone_size: -; j_call: TRBJ2-7; cdr3_aa: CASSSRSSYEQYF; cdr3_nt: TGCGCCAGCAGCTCTAGGAGCTCCTACGAGCAGTACTTC
d_call: TRBD1; v_call: TRBV5-1; clone_size: once; j_call: TRBJ2-3; cdr3_aa: CASSSGTASTDTQYF; cdr3_nt: TGCGCCAGCAGTTCCGGGACAGCAAGCACAGATACGCAGTATTTT
d_call: TRBD2; v_call: TRBV6-6; clone_size: -; j_call: TRBJ2-1; cdr3_aa: CASSPLSGGNYNEQFF; cdr3_nt: TGTGCCAGCAGTCCCCTTAGCGGGGGGAACTACAATGAGCAGTTCTTC
d_call: TRBD2; v_call: TRBV7-2; clone_size: -; j_call: TRBJ2-3; cdr3_aa: CASSLVGLAGDGRDTQYF; cdr3_nt: TGTGCCAGCAGCTTAGTGGGACTAGCGGGGGATGGGCGGGATACGCAGTATTTT
d_call: -; v_call: TRBV19; clone_size: -; j_call: TRBJ1-2; cdr3_aa: CASSIAGAVYGYTF; cdr3_nt: TGTGCCAGTAGTATTGCAGGGGCGGTCTATGGCTACACCTTC
d_call: TRBD1; v_call: TRBV13; clone_size: -; j_call: TRBJ1-6; cdr3_aa: CASSFNRGDSPLHF; cdr3_nt: TGTGCCAGCAGCTTCAACAGGGGAGACTCACCCCTCCACTTT
d_call: TRBD1; v_call: TRBV25-1; clone_size: -; j_call: TRBJ2-7; cdr3_aa: CASSEGTAVPQNSYEQYF; cdr3_nt: TGTGCCAGCAGTGAAGGGACAGCCGTCCCCCAAAACTCCTACGAGCAGTACTTC
d_call: -; v_call: TRBV7-3; clone_size: -; j_call: TRBJ2-5; cdr3_aa: CASSLTGRGAGETQYF; cdr3_nt: TGTGCCAGCAGCTTAACGGGTCGGGGGGCCGGAGAGACCCAGTACTTC
d_call: -; v_call: TRBV20-1; clone_size: -; j_call: TRBJ1-2; cdr3_aa: CSAKTDYGYTF; cdr3_nt: TGCAGTGCCAAGACAGACTATGGCTACACCTTC
d_call: TRBD1; v_call: TRBV5-1; clone_size: -; j_call: TRBJ2-7; cdr3_aa: CASSSPDRFSYEQYF; cdr3_nt: TGCGCCAGCAGCTCCCCGGACAGGTTCTCCTACGAGCAGTACTTC
d_call: -; v_call: TRBV19; clone_size: -; j_call: TRBJ2-3; cdr3_aa: CASSKGTPDTQYF; cdr3_nt: TGTGCCAGTAGTAAGGGGACTCCAGATACGCAGTATTTT
d_call: TRBD1; v_call: TRBV4-1; clone_size: -; j_call: TRBJ1-2; cdr3_aa: CASSQDAGSGGNYGYTF; cdr3_nt: TGCGCCAGCAGCCAAGATGCTGGGTCAGGGGGAAACTATGGCTACACCTTC
d_call: TRBD2; v_call: TRBV4-2; clone_size: -; j_call: TRBJ2-3; cdr3_aa: CASSQEGASGGIDTQYF; cdr3_nt: TGTGCCAGCAGCCAAGAGGGGGCTAGCGGGGGGATAGATACGCAGTATTTT
d_call: -; v_call: TRBV4-1; clone_size: -; j_call: TRBJ2-2; cdr3_aa: CASSQVVAQGRATGELFF; cdr3_nt: TGCGCCAGCAGCCAAGTTGTCGCGCAGGGCCGGGCCACCGGGGAGCTGTTTTTT
d_call: TRBD1; v_call: TRBV15; clone_size: -; j_call: TRBJ2-7; cdr3_aa: CATSREPGQGYEQYF; cdr3_nt: TGTGCCACCAGCAGAGAGCCGGGACAGGGCTACGAGCAGTACTTC
d_call: -; v_call: TRBV5-4; clone_size: -; j_call: TRBJ1-3; cdr3_aa: CASSLAGDSGNTIYF; cdr3_nt: TGTGCCAGCAGCCTAGCTGGGGATTCAGGAAACACCATATATTTT
d_call: TRBD1; v_call: TRBV2; clone_size: -; j_call: TRBJ2-5; cdr3_aa: CASSKGDRGFGETQYF; cdr3_nt: TGTGCCAGCAGTAAAGGGGACAGGGGGTTTGGGGAGACCCAGTACTTC
d_call: -; v_call: TRBV5-5; clone_size: once; j_call: TRBJ1-2; cdr3_aa: CASSLQRTEFYGYTF; cdr3_nt: TGTGCCAGCAGCCTCCAACGGACAGAATTCTATGGCTACACCTTC
d_call: TRBD2; v_call: TRBV29-1; clone_size: -; j_call: TRBJ2-1; cdr3_aa: CSATMRGGRNEQFF; cdr3_nt: TGCAGCGCCACTATGCGGGGGGGCCGAAATGAGCAGTTCTTC
d_call: -; v_call: TRBV6-1; clone_size: few; j_call: TRBJ1-1; cdr3_aa: CASSEVGGVAFF; cdr3_nt: TGTGCCAGCAGTGAAGTTGGGGGGGTAGCTTTCTTT
d_call: -; v_call: TRBV5-4; clone_size: -; j_call: TRBJ1-1; cdr3_aa: CASSLVVSGSNTEAFF; cdr3_nt: TGTGCCAGCAGCTTGGTGGTTTCGGGGTCGAACACTGAAGCTTTCTTT
d_call: -; v_call: TRBV2; clone_size: -; j_call: TRBJ2-3; cdr3_aa: CASSEGGQREYF; cdr3_nt: TGTGCCAGCAGTGAAGGTGGACAGAGAGAGTATTTT
d_call: TRBD1; v_call: TRBV5-6; clone_size: -; j_call: TRBJ1-6; cdr3_aa: CASSPRPGTGQTLHF; cdr3_nt: TGTGCCAGCAGCCCCCGCCCCGGGACAGGGCAAACCCTCCACTTT
d_call: -; v_call: TRBV5-1; clone_size: -; j_call: TRBJ2-7; cdr3_aa: CASSPRQLSYEQYF; cdr3_nt: TGCGCCAGCAGCCCCAGACAGCTTTCCTACGAGCAGTACTTC
d_call: TRBD2; v_call: TRBV7-6; clone_size: -; j_call: TRBJ2-5; cdr3_aa: CASSLVGTSISVIETQYF; cdr3_nt: TGTGCCAGCAGCTTAGTAGGGACTAGTATCAGCGTAATTGAGACCCAGTACTTC
d_call: -; v_call: TRBV4-2; clone_size: -; j_call: TRBJ1-1; cdr3_aa: CASSPSRGSTEAFF; cdr3_nt: TGTGCCAGCAGCCCATCAAGGGGAAGCACTGAAGCTTTCTTT
d_call: TRBD1; v_call: TRBV6-1; clone_size: -; j_call: TRBJ2-6; cdr3_aa: CASSVRTGGFSGANVLTF; cdr3_nt: TGTGCCAGCAGTGTCCGGACAGGGGGATTCTCTGGGGCCAACGTCCTGACTTTC
d_call: -; v_call: TRBV11-3; clone_size: -; j_call: TRBJ2-7; cdr3_aa: CASSLERGGGTYEQYF; cdr3_nt: TGTGCCAGCAGCTTAGAAAGGGGGGGAGGAACCTACGAGCAGTACTTC
d_call: TRBD1; v_call: TRBV2; clone_size: -; j_call: TRBJ2-6; cdr3_aa: CASGTGMAGANVLTF; cdr3_nt: TGTGCCAGCGGGACAGGGATGGCTGGGGCCAACGTCCTGACTTTC
d_call: -; v_call: TRBV25-1; clone_size: -; j_call: TRBJ1-1; cdr3_aa: CASRPGHLMNTEAFF; cdr3_nt: TGTGCCAGCAGGCCGGGACACCTTATGAACACTGAAGCTTTCTTT
d_call: -; v_call: TRBV5-8; clone_size: -; j_call: TRBJ2-3; cdr3_aa: CASSGLTDTQYF; cdr3_nt: TGTGCCAGCAGCGGACTGACAGATACGCAGTATTTT
d_call: -; v_call: TRBV5-1; clone_size: -; j_call: TRBJ1-5; cdr3_aa: CASSFSGNQPQHF; cdr3_nt: TGCGCCAGCAGCTTTTCAGGTAATCAGCCCCAGCATTTT
d_call: -; v_call: TRBV10-1; clone_size: -; j_call: TRBJ2-6; cdr3_aa: CASSVTGRNPPGANVLTF; cdr3_nt: TGCGCCAGCAGTGTAACCGGGAGAAACCCTCCTGGGGCCAACGTCCTGACTTTC
d_call: TRBD1; v_call: TRBV11-2; clone_size: -; j_call: TRBJ2-1; cdr3_aa: CASRPPGTGLNEQFF; cdr3_nt: TGTGCCAGCAGGCCCCCCGGGACAGGGCTGAATGAGCAGTTCTTC
d_call: -; v_call: TRBV23-1; clone_size: -; j_call: TRBJ1-3; cdr3_aa: CASSPPRGGAGNTIYF; cdr3_nt: TGCGCCAGCAGTCCACCACGAGGGGGTGCTGGAAACACCATATATTTT